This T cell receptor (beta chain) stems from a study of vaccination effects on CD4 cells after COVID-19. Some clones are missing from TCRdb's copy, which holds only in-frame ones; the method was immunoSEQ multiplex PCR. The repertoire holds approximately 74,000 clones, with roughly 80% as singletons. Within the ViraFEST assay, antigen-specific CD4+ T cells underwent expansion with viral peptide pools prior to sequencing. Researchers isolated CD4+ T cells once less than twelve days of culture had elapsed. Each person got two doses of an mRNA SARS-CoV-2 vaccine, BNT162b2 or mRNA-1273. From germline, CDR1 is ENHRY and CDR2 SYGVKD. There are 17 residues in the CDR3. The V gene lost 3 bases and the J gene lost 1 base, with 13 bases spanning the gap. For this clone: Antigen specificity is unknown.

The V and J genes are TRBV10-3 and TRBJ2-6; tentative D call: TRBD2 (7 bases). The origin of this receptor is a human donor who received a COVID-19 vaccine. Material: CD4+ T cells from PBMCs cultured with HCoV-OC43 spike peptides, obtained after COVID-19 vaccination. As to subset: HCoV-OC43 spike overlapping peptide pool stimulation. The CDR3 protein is CAISDTGGASGANVLTF. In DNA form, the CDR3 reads TGTGCCATCAGTGATACGGGGGGCGCGTCTGGGGCCAACGTCCTGACTTTC.